A single TCR beta chain is shown here with its context. Its antigen is not identified. V shed 2 bases, J shed 5 bases, and the junction held 6 bases outside the gene matches. The CDR3 consists of 14 residues. Germline lookup yields CDR1 SGHDT and CDR2 YYEEEE. PCR involved 60 Vbeta and 13 Jbeta primers. The assay was immunoSEQ multiplex PCR, and TCRdb's table has in-frame clones only and misses some. Found here are 100,000 to 150,000 clones, around 76% of them singletons; the top ten hold around 1.9%. The sample belongs to a study of cytomegalovirus exposure and HLA in healthy donors. Findings and caveats of the study: Association of a missense DCLRE1C variant with TCR beta V- and J-gene trimming was reported in a later analysis. Previous analysis showed most TCR beta V segments were productive about 87% or about 30% of the time.

This chain uses TRBV5-6 with TRBJ1-2; 7 bases match TRBD1. Material: PBMCs. The receptor was derived from a woman aged 45-60 years in good health and CMV-seronegative. CDR3 sequence: CASSFIRGEYGYTF. As DNA, the CDR3 is TGTGCCAGCAGCTTTATCAGGGGGGAGTATGGCTACACCTTC.